Below are 3 T cell receptor beta chains sequenced from a single sample in a study of Japanese encephalitis immunity and Zika vaccine responses. TCRdb independently ran MiXCR on the 5' RACE reads; one entry per CDR3 protein. Of fewer than 500 distinct CDR3 sequences listed, about 3.6% are singletons. Peptide pools at around 1 ug/mL each stimulated CFSE-labeled PBMCs over a roughly six-day culture. Unfixed live CD56-CD19-CD16-CD3+CD4+ CFSE-low cells were sorted as proliferating CD4 T cells. The material was antigen-activated CD4+ T cells from blood, cultured, obtained during a Zika inactivated vaccine study. These receptors came from an adult man who received an inactivated Zika virus vaccine.

By frequency in the sample, this clonotype is medium-sized. The V and J genes are TRBV18 and TRBJ2-5, with unresolved D. Per the germline V gene, CDR1 is KGHSH and CDR2 is LQKENI. The CDR3 has 12 amino acids. V lost 4 bases and J lost 5, with 8 bases in between. The CDR3 sequence is CASSQARETQYF. DNA of the CDR3: TGTGCCAGCTCACAAGCAAGGGAGACCCAGTACTTC.

This clonotype is termed hyperexpanded. J is TRBJ1-2 and V is TRBV4-3; the D gene is possibly TRBD1 (5 bases). This CDR3 is 14 amino acids long. V was pared by 3 bases and J by 4 bases, with 12 bases between. Germline-derived CDR1 and CDR2 are LGHNA and YSLEER. The CDR3, as DNA: TGCGCCAGCAGCCAGGCTGGGGCCTCCTATGGCTACACCTTC. This gives the protein CASSQAGASYGYTF.

By share of the sample, this clonotype is medium-sized (0.01 to 0.1%). This chain uses TRBV12-3 or TRBV12-4 with TRBJ1-2, with TRBD1 matching over 7 bases. This CDR3 has 16 residues. The trim removed 5 bases at V and 7 bases at J, leaving 16 bases unmatched. As DNA, the CDR3 is TGTGCCAGCAGTCTAAGGGGGCTTGGGTCACTCGGTGGCTACACCTTC. Its protein is CASSLRGLGSLGGYTF.